This passage covers 21 T cell receptor beta chains from one sample sequenced in a study of control samples from healthy donors and cancer patients. Generated by immunoSEQ multiplex PCR, the TCRdb table keeps only in-frame clones and is missing some. There are tens of thousands of clones in the sample; around four fifths occur only once, and approximately 20% lies in the top ten. Sequencing used blood. Every receptor here comes from a man aged 25-45 years in good health.

V gene TRBV11-2 combines with J gene TRBJ2-5; 7 nucleotides line up with TRBD2. The CDR3 is made up of 16 amino acids. The ends lost 1 base at V and 1 base at J; junction bases unmatched: 6. The germline V gene has CDR1 SGHAT and CDR2 FQNNGV. As DNA, the CDR3 is TGTGCCAGCAGCTTAGGGTCTAGCGGCAGCCAAGAGACCCAGTACTTC. As protein: CASSLGSSGSQETQYF.

This chain joins TRBV29-1 and TRBJ1-1; the D gene is possibly TRBD1 (5 bases). Germline assignment: CDR1 SQVTM and CDR2 ANQGSEA. The germline V and J ends were trimmed by 7 bases and 2 bases, with 14 bases remaining between them. The CDR3 length is 13 residues. In DNA, the CDR3 is TGCAGCGCCCGACAGCTAGTAAACACTGAAGCTTTCTTT. This gives the protein CSARQLVNTEAFF. The variable domain in full, completed from reference TRBV29-1 and TRBJ1-1, reads SAVISQKPSRDICQRGTSLTIQCQVDSQVTMMFWYRQQPGQSLTLIATANQGSEATYESGFVIDKFPISRPNLTFSTLTVSNMSPEDSSIYLCSARQLVNTEAFFGQGTRLTVV.

This chain links TRBV5-1 with TRBJ1-1; D remains ambiguous. This CDR3 comprises 13 residues. Trimming took off 3 bases at V and 1 base at J, with 7 bases between the two ends. CDR1 and CDR2 (germline): SGHRS, YFSETQ. The chain's CDR3 is CASSYDTNTEAFF. The CDR3 nucleotides are TGCGCCAGCAGCTACGACACGAACACTGAAGCTTTCTTT.

The chain is built from TRBV5-1 and TRBJ1-1, with TRBD1 matching 7 bases. This CDR3 is 14 amino acids long. Per germline, CDR1 SGHRS and CDR2 YFSETQ. After removal of 6 bases from V and 4 bases from J, the junction contained 9 bases not matched to a gene. The CDR3 DNA follows: TGCGCCAGCACCCACGGGACAGCGGGCACTGAAGCTTTCTTT. Translation gives CASTHGTAGTEAFF.

The J gene is TRBJ2-7, the V gene TRBV6-5; 10 nucleotides line up with TRBD2. The length of the CDR3 is 13 residues. V was pared by 6 bases and J by 2 bases, with 1 base of the junction left unmatched. CDR1 and CDR2 from the germline V gene are MNHEY and SVGAGI. CDR3 sequence reads: CASSLAGAYEQYF. The CDR3, as DNA: TGTGCCAGCAGCCTAGCGGGGGCCTACGAGCAGTACTTC.

This clone was seen ten or more times. The rearrangement links TRBV2 to TRBJ1-5; TRBD1 might be the D (6 bases). Germline V gene sequence: CDR1 SNHLY, CDR2 FYNNEI. V lost 4 bases, J lost 10 bases, and 14 bases lay in between. The CDR3 length is 13 residues. CDR3 DNA sequence: TGTGCCAGCAGTGGGACAGCTTTCTTTCCCCAGCATTTT. Protein: CASSGTAFFPQHF.

As regards this clone: This specimen includes other DNA sequences encoding the same CDR3. This chain joins TRBV20-1 and TRBJ1-5; a weak D match, TRBD1 (6 bases). Germline V gives CDR1 DFQATT, CDR2 SNEGSKA (reference sequence). Trimming took off 3 bases at V and 4 bases at J, with 7 bases between the two ends. The CDR3 has 12 amino acids. The chain's CDR3 is CSASRGNQPQHF. The CDR3 DNA is TGCAGTGCTAGTAGGGGGAATCAGCCCCAGCATTTT.

A few counts support this clone. The chain recombines TRBV5-4 with TRBJ1-4; perhaps TRBD1 as D (5 bases). The CDR3 is 15 amino acids. The germline V gene encodes CDR1 SGHNT and CDR2 YYREEE (reference sequence). V lost 2 bases and J lost 5, with 13 bases in between. The CDR3 loop is CASSFRRGVNEKLFF. In DNA, the CDR3 is TGTGCCAGCAGCTTCCGTAGAGGGGTGAATGAAAAACTGTTTTTT.

The gene calls are TRBV7-8 and TRBJ2-7, with a tentative D call TRBD1 (7 bases). V lost 5 bases and J lost 6, with 17 bases in between. CDR3 length: 14 amino acids. CDR1 is SGHVS and CDR2 is FQNEAQ in the germline V gene. DNA for the CDR3: TGTGCCAGCAGCGGGTCAGGGGGAGGTGGCGAGCAGTACTTC. Amino acids: CASSGSGGGGEQYF.

The chain recombines TRBV3-1 (or the pseudogene TRBV3-2) with TRBJ1-6; D may be TRBD1 (5 bases). CDR1 and CDR2 from the germline V gene are LGHDT and YNNKEL (reference sequence). The V end was cut by 0 bases, the J end by 10 bases, with 19 bases between. The CDR3 has 17 residues. The CDR3 loop reads CASSQDWSSGGGSPLHF. The CDR3 DNA sequence: TGTGCCAGCAGCCAAGATTGGTCAAGCGGGGGGGGATCACCCCTCCACTTT.

This clone was observed a single time. The chain carries TRBV15 and TRBJ2-1; 9 bases line up with TRBD1. The CDR3 totals 14 residues. CDR1 is LNHNV and CDR2 is YYDKDF in the germline V gene (reference sequence). V lost 7 bases and J lost 4; bases outside the gene matches: 5. This CDR3 is CATIRDRVYNEQFF. CDR3 DNA: TGTGCCACCATCCGGGACAGGGTGTACAATGAGCAGTTCTTC.

The V gene is TRBV5-1, the J gene TRBJ2-1; D possibly corresponds to TRBD1 (6 bases). Deletions cut 0 bases from V and 4 bases from J, with 11 bases between. The CDR3 sequence is 15 residues long. Germline V CDR1 and CDR2: SGHRS, YFSETQ. The DNA of the CDR3 is TGCGCCAGCAGCTTGGGTGCAGGGGTTTACAATGAGCAGTTCTTC. Amino acid sequence: CASSLGAGVYNEQFF.

This clone has just one count. The chain carries TRBV28 and TRBJ1-5, with TRBD1 identical over 8 bases. This CDR3 spans 15 amino acids. The germline gives CDR1 MDHEN, CDR2 SYDVKM. J gave up 6 bases and V 4 bases, and 8 bases lay outside the gene matches. The CDR3 DNA reads TGTGCCAGCAGTTCTGGGGACAGGAGAAGTCAGCCCCAGCATTTT. Amino acid sequence: CASSSGDRRSQPQHF.

This clone showed up just once. The chain has TRBV6-5 and TRBJ2-7; 7 bases align to TRBD1. There are 14 residues in the CDR3. Germline assignment: CDR1 MNHEY and CDR2 SVGAGI. Losses at the gene ends were 3 bases for V and 3 bases for J; bases not matched to a gene: 5. The CDR3 is CASSYSQGYYEQYF. The CDR3 nucleotides read TGTGCCAGCAGTTATTCACAGGGGTACTACGAGCAGTACTTC.

The chain couples TRBV11-2 to TRBJ2-1; 11 nucleotides line up with TRBD2. Germline V gene sequence: CDR1 SGHAT, CDR2 FQNNGV. The ends lost 2 bases at V and 2 bases at J; junction bases unmatched: 8. The CDR3 extends over 18 amino acids. DNA of the CDR3: TGTGCCAGCAGCTTATGGTCTAGCGGGGGGATCGCCTACAATGAGCAGTTCTTC. It codes for CASSLWSSGGIAYNEQFF.

This chain links TRBV5-1 with TRBJ1-3; TRBD1 matches 7 bases. This CDR3 is 15 amino acids long. V was pared by 2 bases and J by 3 bases, with 5 bases of the junction left unmatched. CDR1 and CDR2 (germline): SGHRS, YFSETQ. This chain's CDR3 is CASSLEGAYGNTIYF. DNA of the CDR3: TGCGCCAGCAGCTTAGAGGGGGCGTATGGAAACACCATATATTTT.

The chain recombines TRBV7-2 with TRBJ1-6; possibly TRBD1 for D (5 bases). Germline V gene data show CDR1 as SGHTA and CDR2 as FQGNSA. V was shortened by 4 bases and J by 7 bases, with 14 bases between the two germline ends. CDR3 length: 15 amino acids. The CDR3 bases are TGTGCCAGCAGCTCCCGACAGCGAGTAAATTCACCCCTCCACTTT. This translates into CASSSRQRVNSPLHF.

This clone was detected only once. V and J are TRBV3-1 (or the pseudogene TRBV3-2) and TRBJ2-2, with 7 positions matching TRBD2. CDR1 LGHDT and CDR2 YNNKEL come from the germline V gene (reference sequence). The CDR3 is 12 amino acids. The CDR3 region is CATWGGTGELFF. CDR3 sequence (DNA): TGTGCAACCTGGGGGGGTACCGGGGAGCTGTTTTTT.

V is TRBV5-4 and J is TRBJ1-6; tentative D call: TRBD1 (5 bases). Germline assignment: CDR1 SGHNT and CDR2 YYREEE (reference sequence). The CDR3 is 16 amino acids. V was clipped by 2 bases and J by 9 bases, with 18 bases between them. In DNA, the CDR3 is TGTGCCAGCAGCTTTGGCCCCCGACAGAAGGGTTCACCCCTCCACTTT. The encoded protein is CASSFGPRQKGSPLHF.

The J gene is TRBJ1-1, the V gene TRBV24-1; D gene unclear. This CDR3 has 14 residues. Germline V gives CDR1 KGHDR, CDR2 SFDVKD. V lost 3 bases, J lost 1 base, and 8 bases lay in between. CDR3 protein: CATSDPGSNTEAFF. The CDR3 DNA sequence: TGTGCCACCAGTGATCCAGGCTCGAACACTGAAGCTTTCTTT.

This clone was picked up a small number of times. The chain has TRBV27 and TRBJ1-1; D gene unclear. CDR1 is MNHEY and CDR2 is SMNVEV in the germline V gene (reference sequence). The CDR3 is made up of 14 amino acids. The germline V and J ends were trimmed by 3 bases and 5 bases, with 13 bases remaining between them. The CDR3 bases are TGTGCCAGCAGTTTTGGGAGTGGGGAAACTGAAGCTTTCTTT. It translates to CASSFGSGETEAFF.